Detailed here is one T cell receptor (beta chain). As yet, its antigen is unknown. The data belong to a study of OX40 agonist ivuxolimab in advanced cancers. Background on the study: An anti-OX40 (CD134) antibody with agonistic activity, ivuxolimab, was administered to patients. Under the entry rules, prior anti-PD-1, anti-PD-L1 or anti-CTLA-4 therapy was allowed, and more than 35% had some.

Profiled with immunoSEQ multiplex PCR; TCRdb holds only in-frame clones, not every one. Of about 110,000 clones in the sample, 85% to 95% were seen once. The CDR3 sequence is 18 residues long. The V and J ends lost 1 base and 3 bases, in that order; junction bases with no gene match: 6. Germline V gene lookup returns CDR1 MNHNS and CDR2 SASEGT. Study conclusions and caveats: In the 0.1 to 3.0 mg/kg range, CD4+ and CD8+ blood T cells had expanded clonally by week 6.

This TCR came from an adult with an advanced solid tumor such as melanoma, head and neck, liver or kidney cancer. The sequences come from CD4+ or CD8+ T cells sorted from blood, collected in a trial of the OX40 agonist ivuxolimab. The chain couples TRBV6-1 to TRBJ2-4; 13 bases align to TRBD2. CDR3: CASSEGGLAGSVKNIQYF. CDR3 coding DNA: TGTGCCAGCAGTGAAGGGGGACTAGCGGGATCGGTCAAAAACATTCAGTACTTC.